A single sample gave rise to the 24 T cell receptor beta chains below, sequenced in a study of breast tumors, draining lymph nodes, adjacent tissues. The lymph nodes were axillary draining lymph nodes from breast cancer patients. TCRdb used MiXCR to reprocess the multiplex PCR reads, holding one entry per CDR3 protein. Of 150,000 to 200,000 distinct CDR3 sequences in the sample, approximately 33% are singletons; the top ten hold approximately 4.3%. Sample: axillary lymph node tissue. These receptors were taken from a female donor with breast cancer. Some clones in this sample may be carry-over from other donors' samples.

Ten or more counts support this clonotype. The chain uses TRBV11-2 and TRBJ2-7, with 9 bases identical to TRBD1. The junction had 13 bases not matched to a gene; V was cut back by 2 bases and J by 2 bases. CDR3 length: 18 residues. Per the germline V gene, CDR1 is SGHAT and CDR2 is FQNNGV. The CDR3 here is CASSLRFPGQGLPYEQYF. For the CDR3, the DNA is TGTGCCAGCAGCTTAAGGTTTCCGGGACAGGGACTCCCCTACGAGCAGTACTTC.

The V call is TRBV28, the J call TRBJ2-6; no clear D. The V end lost 2 bases, the J end lost 1 base, and 3 bases lay between the germline ends. The CDR3 consists of 14 residues. In germline, CDR1 is MDHEN, CDR2 SYDVKM. In DNA, the CDR3 is TGTGCCAGCAGTTTACCTTCTGGGGCCAACGTCCTGACTTTC. It yields the protein CASSLPSGANVLTF.

CDR3 DNA: TGTGCCAGCAGCGTAGCGGGCAGGGCCGCCGAGCAGTACTTC. It codes for CASSVAGRAAEQYF. The genes are TRBV9 and TRBJ2-7; possibly TRBD1 for D (5 bases). Looked up from germline, CDR1 is SGDLS and CDR2 is YYNGEE. The CDR3 spans 14 residues. Trimming stripped 0 bases from V and 6 bases from J, with 13 bases between.

The sample holds many counts of this clonotype. The V and J genes are TRBV2 and TRBJ1-2; a weak D match, TRBD1 (5 bases). V gave up 8 bases and J gave up 2 bases, with 12 bases separating them. Looked up from germline, CDR1 is SNHLY and CDR2 is FYNNEI. CDR3 length: 13 residues. In DNA, the CDR3 is TGTGCCAGCTCCGGGGGGGGAAACTATGGCTACACCTTC. It encodes CASSGGGNYGYTF.

Ten or more counts support this clonotype. The rearrangement links TRBV5-8 to TRBJ2-3; 8 positions match TRBD2. CDR1 and CDR2 from the germline V gene are SGHTS and YDEGEE. V gave up 3 bases and J gave up 6 bases; unmatched junction bases: 6. This CDR3 region has 14 residues. The CDR3 DNA reads TGTGCCAGCAGCTCCAGCGGGAGTGATGATACGCAGTATTTT. Amino acids: CASSSSGSDDTQYF. Variable domain in full (rest from reference TRBV5-8 and TRBJ2-3): EAGVTQSPTHLIKTRGQQATLRCSPISGHTSVYWYQQALGLGLQFLLWYDEGEERNRGNFPPRFSGRQFPNYSSELNVNALELEDSALYLCASSSSGSDDTQYFGPGTRLTVL.

The table lists this clonotype with many counts. The rearrangement uses TRBV11-2 and TRBJ1-3, with unresolved D. Trimming cost V 5 bases and J 4 bases, with 15 bases left between them. This CDR3 has 15 amino acids. Per germline, CDR1 SGHAT and CDR2 FQNNGV. The CDR3 reads CASSIRVSRGNTIYF. As DNA, the CDR3 is TGTGCCAGCAGCATTAGGGTTTCGAGAGGAAACACCATATATTTT. The entire variable domain, with the rest obtained from reference TRBV11-2 and TRBJ1-3, is as follows: EAGVAQSPRYKIIEKRQSVAFWCNPISGHATLYWYQQILGQGPKLLIQFQNNGVVDDSQLPKDRFSAERLKGVDSTLKIQPAKLEDSAVYLCASSIRVSRGNTIYFGEGSWLTVV.

This clonotype was seen once. The chain combines TRBV5-1 with TRBJ1-6; 8 positions match TRBD1. V gave up 0 bases and J gave up 7 bases; unmatched junction bases: 6. The CDR3 totals 16 residues. Germline V lookup: CDR1 SGHRS, CDR2 YFSETQ. The CDR3 DNA reads TGCGCCAGCAGCTTGGACGGACAGGGAGGCAATTCACCCCTCCACTTT. Its translation is CASSLDGQGGNSPLHF.

A note on this clonotype: Given a much more abundant clone one base away, this may be a read error. This chain joins TRBV18 and TRBJ2-7, with 9 positions matching TRBD1. This CDR3 spans 14 amino acids. Germline loops: CDR1 KGHSH, CDR2 LQKENI. With 1 base clipped from V and 9 bases from J, the junction kept 7 bases outside the gene matches. CDR3 nucleotides: TGTGCCAGCTCACCACTGCTGGACAGGGGTGTGCAGTACTTC. Its translation is CASSPLLDRGVQYF.

This clonotype was seen ten or more times. V is TRBV12-3 or TRBV12-4 and J is TRBJ1-4, with D maybe TRBD1 (6 bases). This CDR3 comprises 15 residues. Trimming pared 6 bases from V and 5 bases from J, leaving 16 bases between. DNA for the CDR3: TGTGCCAGCAGGCGACTAGGGGGTGTGAATGAAAAACTGTTTTTT. This encodes CASRRLGGVNEKLFF.

The chain links TRBV2 to TRBJ2-1; 10 bases agree with TRBD1. The CDR3 contains 15 residues. Per the germline V gene, CDR1 is SNHLY and CDR2 is FYNNEI. Trimming took 8 bases from V and 12 from J; bases not matched to a gene: 16. The CDR3 region is CASQGQGIVTDTQFF. CDR3 bases: TGTGCCAGCCAGGGACAGGGGATCGTCACAGATACGCAGTTCTTC.

With respect to this clonotype: At one boundary the junction diverges from the germline segment, which might be a read error. This chain uses TRBV6-6 with TRBJ1-2; 7 bases agree with TRBD1. Germline V gives CDR1 MNHNY, CDR2 SVGAGI (reference sequence). The CDR3 loop spans 15 amino acids. The CDR3 region is CASSHSLQGQYGYTF. CDR3 in DNA: TGTGCCAGCAGTCACTCCCTACAGGGGCAATATGGCTACACCTTC.

The CDR3 protein is CASRFAGGATGEDYGYTF. As DNA, the CDR3 is TGTGCCAGCAGATTCGCGGGAGGAGCCACCGGGGAGGACTATGGCTACACCTTC. The V call is TRBV12-3 or TRBV12-4, the J call TRBJ1-2; D is unclear. Trimming took off 6 bases at V and 3 bases at J, with 26 bases between the two ends. The CDR3 contains 18 residues.

This clonotype was counted ten times or more. This chain joins TRBV11-2 and TRBJ2-2; no definite D call. The CDR3 has 14 residues. The germline CDR1 and CDR2 sequences are SGHAT and FQNNGV. V was trimmed by 4 bases and J by 0 bases, leaving 6 bases between them. DNA for the CDR3: TGTGCCAGCAGCTCCAACCCGAACACCGGGGAGCTGTTTTTT. Translation gives CASSSNPNTGELFF.

This clonotype has ten or more counts. The chain employs TRBV30 and TRBJ2-7; D remains ambiguous. The CDR3 contains 12 residues. Trimming pared 2 bases from V and 6 bases from J, leaving 11 bases between. The germline V gene has CDR1 GTSNPN and CDR2 SVGIG (reference sequence). The CDR3 region has the DNA TGTGCCTGGAGTCGTAGGGAAGGCGAGCAGTACTTC. Residues: CAWSRREGEQYF. Using reference TRBV30 and TRBJ2-7 for the parts outside the CDR3, the full variable domain is SQTIHQWPATLVQPVGSPLSLECTVEGTSNPNLYWYRQAAGRGLQLLFYSVGIGQISSEVPQNLSASRPQDRQFILSSKKLLLSDSGFYLCAWSRREGEQYFGPGTRLTVT.

The chain has TRBV29-1 and TRBJ2-1; D possibly corresponds to TRBD2 (6 bases). The V gene lost 7 bases and the J gene lost 10 bases, with 14 bases spanning the gap. CDR1 and CDR2 from the germline V gene are SQVTM and ANQGSEA. CDR3 size: 11 residues. CDR3 nucleotide sequence: TGCAGCGCCGGGACTCAAGGGGAGCAGTTCTTC. Amino acids: CSAGTQGEQFF.

The chain carries TRBV3-1 and TRBJ1-4, with D possibly being TRBD1 (6 bases). Germline V gene lookup returns CDR1 LGHDT and CDR2 YNNKEL (reference sequence). V lost 4 bases and J 8 bases, leaving 14 bases between the germline ends. This CDR3 is built from 14 residues. CDR3 coding DNA: TGTGCCAGCAGCCCCCGACAGGCGGGAGAAAAACTGTTTTTT. The encoded protein is CASSPRQAGEKLFF.

CDR3 in amino acids: CASSSGTSGREQFF. The CDR3 DNA is TGTGCCAGCAGTTCCGGGACTAGCGGGCGCGAGCAGTTCTTC. V usage is TRBV6-5 and J usage is TRBJ2-1; 12 nucleotides line up with TRBD2. Germline lookup yields CDR1 MNHEY and CDR2 SVGAGI. V gave up 4 bases and J gave up 10 bases; unmatched junction bases: 5. The CDR3 covers 14 residues.

V is TRBV24-1 and J is TRBJ2-5; D is uncertain. Trimming took off 10 bases at V and 3 bases at J, with 11 bases between the two ends. Germline CDR1 KGHDR, CDR2 SFDVKD. The CDR3 runs to 12 residues. In DNA, the CDR3 is TGTGCCACACGGGCGATCGAAGAGACCCAGTACTTC. It translates to CATRAIEETQYF.

The rearrangement joins TRBV9 to TRBJ1-1; D is possibly TRBD1 (5 bases). V was pared by 4 bases and J by 4 bases, with 14 bases between. The CDR3 consists of 14 residues. Germline V lookup: CDR1 SGDLS, CDR2 YYNGEE. The CDR3 nucleotides are TGTGCCAGCAGCCCGGGACCCTGGGGCACTGAAGCTTTCTTT. This encodes CASSPGPWGTEAFF.

As for this clonotype: The junction and the germline gene differ at one end; a read error may be behind it. The gene calls are TRBV3-1 and TRBJ2-3; TRBD1 agrees at 8 bases. From germline, CDR1 is LGHDT and CDR2 YNNKEL (reference sequence). The CDR3 covers 16 residues. CDR3 DNA sequence: TGTGCCAGCGGCCACCCGACAGGGGCGGGCACAGATACGCAGTATTTT. This sequence encodes CASGHPTGAGTDTQYF.

This clonotype was picked up many times. V usage is TRBV6-6 and J usage is TRBJ2-3; D ambiguous. CDR3 size: 12 residues. V dropped 5 bases and J dropped 8 bases, with 11 bases sitting between them. The germline CDR1 and CDR2 sequences are MNHNY and SVGAGI (reference sequence). The CDR3 region is CASSNLASTQYF. The DNA of the CDR3 is TGTGCCAGCAGTAATCTGGCCAGTACGCAGTATTTT.

In this sample, this clonotype turned up many times. A single base separates this from a much larger clone, so it may be a read error. This chain's CDR3 is CASTQYRAQETQYF. In DNA, the CDR3 is TGTGCCAGCACCCAGTACAGAGCTCAAGAGACCCAGTACTTC. This chain links TRBV5-5 with TRBJ2-5; no clear D gene. Germline CDR1 and CDR2: SGHKS and YYEKEE (reference sequence). This CDR3 is 14 amino acids long. Trimming shortened V by 6 bases and J by 2 bases, and 14 bases separated the two germline ends.

This clonotype came up many times. CDR3: CSATSNQNRDGEQFF. The CDR3, as DNA: TGCAGTGCCACTTCCAATCAAAACAGGGATGGTGAGCAGTTCTTC. This rearrangement joins TRBV20-1 to TRBJ2-1; the D gene is possibly TRBD1 (6 bases). Trimming took 6 bases from V and 9 from J, leaving 24 bases between them. Germline CDR1 and CDR2: DFQATT and SNEGSKA (reference sequence). This CDR3 comprises 15 residues.

The V call is TRBV9, the J call TRBJ1-4; 7 nucleotides line up with TRBD1. With V trimmed by 0 bases and J by 7 bases, 6 bases remained unmatched. The CDR3 has 15 amino acids. Germline V CDR1 and CDR2: SGDLS, YYNGEE. The DNA for the CDR3 is TGTGCCAGCAGCGTAGATGTGACAGGGCTTGAAAAACTGTTTTTT. It encodes CASSVDVTGLEKLFF.